One T cell receptor (beta chain) is described in this entry. Its matching antigen is unknown. The CDR3 runs to 11 residues. With 5 bases removed from V and 4 bases from J, the gap between germline ends came to 6 bases. Germline V gene sequence: CDR1 SNHLY, CDR2 FYNNEI. This specimen belongs to a study of cytomegalovirus exposure and HLA in healthy donors. Study context: There were 117 million unique TCR beta sequences, drawn from about 190 million T cells, in an earlier analysis. Inside one of the first data releases sat some 93 million unique TCRs taken from HLA-typed donors. Study-wide findings and caveats: No immune exposure information besides CMV serostatus was available.

Use of 60 Vbeta and 13 Jbeta primers characterized the PCR. TCRdb's copy holds only in-frame clones and misses some; the assay was immunoSEQ multiplex PCR. The sample includes about 140,000 clones, nearly 70% seen only once; the top ten take 10%. The sequenced sample consisted of PBMCs. This chain uses TRBV2 with TRBJ2-7; no reliable D call. The sequence derives from a man aged 25-40 years in good health and CMV-seropositive. CDR3 sequence: CASSLRYEQYF. The CDR3 coding sequence is TGTGCCAGCAGTCTCCGGTACGAGCAGTACTTC.